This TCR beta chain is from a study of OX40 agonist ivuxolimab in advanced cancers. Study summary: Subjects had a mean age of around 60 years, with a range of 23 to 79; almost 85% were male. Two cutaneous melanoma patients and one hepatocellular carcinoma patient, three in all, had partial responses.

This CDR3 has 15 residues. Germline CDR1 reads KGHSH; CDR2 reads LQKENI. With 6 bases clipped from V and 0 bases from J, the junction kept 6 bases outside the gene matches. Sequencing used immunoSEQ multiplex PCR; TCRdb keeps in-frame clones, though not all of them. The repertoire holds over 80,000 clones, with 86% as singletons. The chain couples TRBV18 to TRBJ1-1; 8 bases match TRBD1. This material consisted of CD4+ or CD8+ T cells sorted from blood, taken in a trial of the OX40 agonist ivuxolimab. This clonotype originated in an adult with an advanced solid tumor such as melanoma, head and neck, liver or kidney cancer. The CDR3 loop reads CASSEDRVMNTEAFF. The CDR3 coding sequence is TGTGCCAGCTCGGAGGACAGGGTGATGAACACTGAAGCTTTCTTT.